This is a list of T cell receptor beta chains from one sample in a study of T cells expressing NK-cell markers. TCRdb re-called the 5' RACE reads; one entry per CDR3 protein, DNA not given. This table lists roughly 160,000 distinct CDR3 sequences. Sequenced: blood T cells: a sorted CD56 or NKG2C T cell subset, CD4+ or CD8+ T cells, or bulk PBMC T cells (not recorded which). The origin of the receptors is a woman aged 18-70 years in good health. The CDR3 runs from the conserved cysteine through the conserved F or W.

CDR3 length,V gene,J gene,CDR3 protein
11,TRBV29-1,TRBJ2-3,CSVGAQDTQYF
13,TRBV6-1,TRBJ1-1,CASSTQQNTEAFF
13,TRBV12-3/TRBV12-4,TRBJ2-7,CATGLAGGHEQYF
13,TRBV12-3/TRBV12-4,TRBJ2-7,CASSGDFPYEQYF
16,TRBV7-6,TRBJ2-5,CASSLSGQTLQETQYF
15,TRBV28,TRBJ2-1,CASSFRGRVYNEQFF
13,TRBV12-3/TRBV12-4,TRBJ1-4,CASSSGQGRKLFF
14,TRBV5-4,TRBJ1-6,CASSFRDHNSPLHF
14,TRBV24-1,TRBJ1-2,CATSDFEANYGYTF
16,TRBV12-3/TRBV12-4,TRBJ2-5,CASSFSQGRGGKTQYF
14,TRBV7-9,TRBJ2-1,CASSLGLADDEQFF
14,TRBV5-1,TRBJ2-3,CASSLVPEADTQYF
16,TRBV5-1,TRBJ1-3,CASSREVTHSGNTIYF
16,TRBV5-1,TRBJ2-1,CASSFDRGVGYNEQFF
15,TRBV5-4,TRBJ2-7,CASSSDLTSPYEQYF
13,TRBV28,TRBJ1-2,CASSSQGFGGYTF
16,TRBV5-1,TRBJ2-7,CASSLDTGTAVYEQYF
15,TRBV5-8,TRBJ1-1,CASSLGQLMNTEAFF
15,TRBV5-1,TRBJ2-1,CASSLSTSRANEQFF
15,TRBV7-9,TRBJ2-1,CASSPPSGGAREQFF
15,TRBV5-1,TRBJ2-3,CASSLAGEGVDTQYF
14,TRBV3-1,TRBJ2-1,CASSLTTKHNEQFF
12,TRBV29-1,TRBJ2-5,CSVGELRQGGVF
12,TRBV7-2,TRBJ1-1,CASSDARAEAFF
15,TRBV7-3,TRBJ2-1,CASSLASGLNNEQFF
16,TRBV4-2,TRBJ2-7,CASSQGGALSSYEQYF
15,TRBV20-1,TRBJ1-1,CSAEPAGVTNTEAFF
13,TRBV15,TRBJ2-7,CATRYRGSYEQYF
19,TRBV12-3/TRBV12-4,TRBJ2-7,CASSFLYYRTGEIVYEQYF
16,TRBV3-1,TRBJ2-2,CASSQQNQGAAGELFF
17,TRBV4-2,TRBJ2-4,CASSQDSGRPGGNIQYF
15,TRBV2,TRBJ1-2,CASSEPGTVGYGYTF
13,TRBV5-1,TRBJ2-5,CASSLQDGETQYF
15,TRBV7-7,TRBJ2-2,CASSRGLSNTGELFF
13,TRBV12-3/TRBV12-4,TRBJ1-1,CASSKQQSTEAFF
13,TRBV3-1,TRBJ2-4,CASSPAGGASPYF
15,TRBV15,TRBJ2-1,CATSRDGLEYNEQFF
14,TRBV5-5,TRBJ2-3,CASSLAHSTDTQYF
15,TRBV9,TRBJ2-2,CASSQYSSMGGELFF
16,TRBV4-1,TRBJ2-5,CASSQSLAGGLETQYF
18,TRBV20-1,TRBJ1-5,CSAGRYTRGREGSQPQHF
14,TRBV20-1,TRBJ2-1,CSAVNGLAGEEQFF
15,TRBV5-1,TRBJ2-7,CASSLGRSDSYEQYF
17,TRBV4-1,TRBJ2-7,CASSQAGGQGNFYEQYF
17,TRBV15,TRBJ1-1,CATSRPFGDSHNTEAFF
15,TRBV20-1,TRBJ2-1,CSARDGGGAYNEQFF
15,TRBV5-1,TRBJ2-3,CASSLDGFGTDTQYF
13,TRBV11-2,TRBJ2-1,CASSKDPRNEQFF
13,TRBV6-2/TRBV6-3,TRBJ2-3,CASSYSAADTQYF
16,TRBV24-1,TRBJ2-3,CATSDFGGFQPDTQYF
16,TRBV9,TRBJ2-2,CASSPKARENTGELFF
15,TRBV5-1,TRBJ1-4,CASSLETGSDEKLFF
16,TRBV27,TRBJ1-1,CASSSTKAGLNTEAFF
19,TRBV28,TRBJ2-3,CASRGLAGTQGGSTDTQYF
14,TRBV11-2,TRBJ2-2,CASNGAGGTGELFF
16,TRBV7-9,TRBJ1-1,CASSPPGPLMITEAFF
15,TRBV5-1,TRBJ1-5,CASSFGTTSNQPQHF
14,TRBV7-6,TRBJ1-4,CASSAGLVGEKLFF
14,TRBV20-1,TRBJ2-5,CSARPAREQETQYF
15,TRBV3-1,TRBJ2-1,CASSQDSQGDNEQFF